What follows are 29 T cell receptor beta chains derived from one specimen sequenced in a study of blood T cell repertoires in COVID-19. Sequencing used immunoSEQ multiplex PCR; TCRdb keeps in-frame clones, though not all of them. Among hundreds of thousands of clones listed, roughly 88% were seen once. Sample: peripheral blood. The source of these receptors is a woman aged 25 to 39 with active or convalescent COVID-19.

V and J are TRBV5-6 and TRBJ1-5; TRBD1 aligns across 9 bases. Germline assignment: CDR1 SGHDT and CDR2 YYEEEE. With V trimmed by 5 bases and J by 7 bases, 7 bases remained unmatched. CDR3 length equals 14 residues. CDR3 sequence reads: CASSGTGTTQPQHF. CDR3 DNA sequence: TGTGCCAGCAGTGGGACAGGGACGACCCAGCCCCAGCATTTT.

The chain recombines TRBV29-1 with TRBJ1-5; D ambiguous. V lost 5 bases and J 5 bases, leaving 13 bases between the germline ends. The CDR3 spans 13 residues. Germline CDR1 and CDR2: SQVTM and ANQGSEA. CDR3: CSVNYDGDQPQHF. The CDR3 region has the DNA TGCAGCGTTAATTACGACGGAGATCAGCCCCAGCATTTT. Using reference TRBV29-1 and TRBJ1-5 for the parts outside the CDR3, the full variable domain is SAVISQKPSRDICQRGTSLTIQCQVDSQVTMMFWYRQQPGQSLTLIATANQGSEATYESGFVIDKFPISRPNLTFSTLTVSNMSPEDSSIYLCSVNYDGDQPQHFGDGTRLSIL.

The chain's CDR3 is CASSQVEGADNSPLHF. CDR3 in DNA: TGTGCCAGCAGCCAAGTTGAAGGGGCCGATAATTCACCCCTCCACTTT. V and J are TRBV14 and TRBJ1-6, with D maybe TRBD1 (5 bases). Germline loops: CDR1 SGHDN, CDR2 FVKESK. This CDR3 has 16 amino acids. Trimming removed 1 base from V and 5 bases from J, with 12 bases in between. The variable domain in full, completed from reference TRBV14 and TRBJ1-6, reads EAGVTQFPSHSVIEKGQTVTLRCDPISGHDNLYWYRRVMGKEIKFLLHFVKESKQDESGMPNNRFLAERTGGTYSTLKVQPAELEDSGVYFCASSQVEGADNSPLHFGNGTRLTVT.

This clone was seen a single time. The chain recombines TRBV6-6 with TRBJ1-5; 7 positions match TRBD1. With V trimmed by 7 bases and J by 9 bases, 9 bases remained unmatched. CDR3 length: 13 residues. Looked up from germline, CDR1 is MNHNY and CDR2 is SVGAGI (reference sequence). The DNA for the CDR3 is TGTGCCAGCAATCACCCAGGGGGAGGGCCCCAGCATTTT. Amino acids: CASNHPGGGPQHF.

The rearrangement links TRBV5-1 to TRBJ2-1, with 9 bases matching TRBD2. The CDR3 extends over 15 amino acids. Trimming cost V 4 bases and J 9 bases; bases outside gene matches: 11. The germline V gene encodes CDR1 SGHRS and CDR2 YFSETQ. The CDR3 nucleotides read TGCGCCAGCAGCCCAGCGGGGGGTTTTGGTAGTGAGCAGTTCTTC. It specifies CASSPAGGFGSEQFF. Complete variable domain (other parts from reference TRBV5-1 and TRBJ2-1): KAGVTQTPRYLIKTRGQQVTLSCSPISGHRSVSWYQQTPGQGLQFLFEYFSETQRNKGNFPGRFSGRQFSNSRSEMNVSTLELGDSALYLCASSPAGGFGSEQFFGPGTRLTVL.

The V and J genes are TRBV7-2 and TRBJ1-3; D remains ambiguous. The V gene lost 2 bases and the J gene lost 7 bases, with 9 bases spanning the gap. The CDR3 is 13 amino acids. CDR1 and CDR2 from the germline V gene are SGHTA and FQGNSA. The CDR3 is CASSLSAANTIYF. The DNA for the CDR3 is TGTGCCAGCAGCTTATCGGCAGCGAACACCATATATTTT. Full variable domain (remainder filled in from reference TRBV7-2 and TRBJ1-3): GAGVSQSPSNKVTEKGKDVELRCDPISGHTALYWYRQSLGQGLEFLIYFQGNSAPDKSGLPSDRFSAERTGGSVSTLTIQRTQQEDSAVYLCASSLSAANTIYFGEGSWLTVV.

The genes are TRBV15 and TRBJ2-3; 9 nucleotides line up with TRBD2. Germline assignment: CDR1 LNHNV and CDR2 YYDKDF (reference sequence). The CDR3 is 19 amino acids. V dropped 1 base and J dropped 1; count of bases not matched to a gene: 12. CDR3 bases: TGTGCCACCAGCAGAGTTGGTTCCCATATAGCGGGGGGCACAGATACGCAGTATTTT. It is translated as CATSRVGSHIAGGTDTQYF.

This rearrangement joins TRBV10-1 to TRBJ1-2; TRBD1 agrees at 11 bases. Losses at the gene ends were 6 bases for V and 1 base for J; bases not matched to a gene: 10. Germline CDR1 and CDR2: WNHNN and SYGVQD (reference sequence). The CDR3 has 17 amino acids. The CDR3 DNA sequence: TGCGCCAGCAGCGAACGGGACAGGGGGACCCTTAACTATGGCTACACCTTC. Protein product: CASSERDRGTLNYGYTF.

This clone was detected once. The chain joins TRBV4-2 to TRBJ2-3; a weak D match, TRBD2 (6 bases). The length of the CDR3 is 17 residues. The germline CDR1 and CDR2 sequences are LGHNA and YNFKEQ. Trimming removed 0 bases from V and 4 bases from J, with 17 bases in between. CDR3 loop: CASSQDKEGEGADTQYF. As DNA, the CDR3 is TGTGCCAGCAGCCAAGATAAGGAGGGAGAAGGAGCAGATACGCAGTATTTT.

This clone appeared a few times. The CDR3 protein is CASSQDLGLALNEQFF. The CDR3 DNA reads as TGTGCCAGCAGCCAAGATTTGGGACTAGCATTAAATGAGCAGTTCTTC. The J gene is TRBJ2-1, the V gene TRBV3-1 (or the pseudogene TRBV3-2); the match to TRBD2 covers 9 bases. In germline, CDR1 is LGHDT, CDR2 YNNKEL (reference sequence). V dropped 0 bases and J dropped 7; count of bases not matched to a gene: 7. The CDR3 has 16 amino acids.

The chain uses TRBV19 and TRBJ2-6; TRBD1 matches 7 bases. Trimming at V came to 5 bases and at J to 2 bases, leaving 15 bases not matched to a gene. The CDR3 spans 19 residues. From germline, CDR1 is LNHDA and CDR2 SQIVND (reference sequence). CDR3 sequence: CASSFPQGRSFPGANVLTF. CDR3 in DNA: TGTGCCAGTAGTTTTCCACAGGGGCGGTCCTTTCCTGGGGCCAACGTCCTGACTTTC.

The rearrangement links TRBV28 to TRBJ1-4; D ambiguous. CDR3 length: 14 amino acids. V was clipped by 3 bases and J by 5 bases, with 10 bases between them. Looked up from germline, CDR1 is MDHEN and CDR2 is SYDVKM. The CDR3 region is CASSFTRANEKLFF. The CDR3 nucleotides are TGTGCCAGCAGTTTTACGCGGGCGAATGAAAAACTGTTTTTT. Based on the CDR3 plus reference TRBV28 and TRBJ1-4, the full variable domain is DVKVTQSSRYLVKRTGEKVFLECVQDMDHENMFWYRQDPGLGLRLIYFSYDVKMKEKGDIPEGYSVSREKKERFSLILESASTNQTSMYLCASSFTRANEKLFFGSGTQLSVL.

V gene TRBV2 combines with J gene TRBJ2-5; TRBD2 matches at 7 bases. J lost 4 bases, V lost 5 bases, and 13 bases had no gene match. The V gene's germline CDR1 is SNHLY and CDR2 FYNNEI. The CDR3 contains 16 residues. In DNA, the CDR3 is TGTGCCAGCAGTCAGGCGAGCGGGGAGACAAGAGAGACCCAGTACTTC. Its protein is CASSQASGETRETQYF.

This clone showed up just a few times. CDR3 DNA sequence: TGTGCCATCAGTGAGCGGCAGGGGAACACTGAAGCTTTCTTT. The encoded protein is CAISERQGNTEAFF. This chain connects TRBV10-3 to TRBJ1-1; weak D call: TRBD1 (5 bases). CDR3 length: 14 amino acids. Trimming removed 2 bases from V and 1 base from J, with 8 bases in between. Germline values: CDR1 ENHRY, CDR2 SYGVKD.

The rearrangement joins TRBV19 to TRBJ1-1; TRBD1 is a possible D gene (5 bases). In germline, CDR1 is LNHDA, CDR2 SQIVND (reference sequence). The CDR3 has 14 residues. Trimming took off 7 bases at V and 0 bases at J, with 12 bases between the two ends. In nucleotides, the CDR3 is TGTGCCAGTATGCGTGGGGCAATGAACACTGAAGCTTTCTTT. Amino acids: CASMRGAMNTEAFF.

This clone was counted once. The genes are TRBV6-1 and TRBJ2-5; D is possibly TRBD1 (6 bases). The CDR3 loop spans 15 amino acids. Germline CDR1 reads MNHNS; CDR2 reads SASEGT. V lost 3 bases and J 5 bases, leaving 16 bases between the germline ends. The CDR3, as DNA: TGTGCCAGCAGTGAGGGACAACCGGGCGGCGAGACCCAGTACTTC. Its translation: CASSEGQPGGETQYF.

This clone was seen a single time. The chain has TRBV11-2 and TRBJ1-1, with D possibly being TRBD1 (6 bases). CDR3 length equals 14 residues. Trimming took off 5 bases at V and 2 bases at J, with 12 bases between the two ends. CDR1 and CDR2 (germline): SGHAT, FQNNGV. The CDR3 region is CASSPQGTNTEAFF. For the CDR3, the DNA is TGTGCCAGCAGCCCACAGGGTACAAACACTGAAGCTTTCTTT.

In DNA form, the CDR3 reads TGTGCCAGTAGTATTTGGAGGTCAGACAATCAGCCCCAGCATTTT. Amino acid sequence: CASSIWRSDNQPQHF. V is TRBV19 and J is TRBJ1-5; D gene ambiguous. V gave up 3 bases and J gave up 3 bases, with 12 bases separating them. The CDR3 sequence is 15 residues long. Germline V CDR1 and CDR2: LNHDA, SQIVND (reference sequence).

The chain is built from TRBV11-2 and TRBJ2-1, with 16 nucleotides matching TRBD2. The junction had 11 bases not matched to a gene; V was cut back by 0 bases and J by 6 bases. The length of the CDR3 is 20 residues. Germline V lookup: CDR1 SGHAT, CDR2 FQNNGV. CDR3 residues: CASSLDPRPGLAGGPNEQFF. CDR3 in DNA: TGTGCCAGCAGCTTAGACCCTCGCCCGGGACTAGCGGGAGGGCCCAATGAGCAGTTCTTC.

This rearrangement joins TRBV5-5 to TRBJ1-5; D is perhaps TRBD1 (6 bases). Germline V lookup: CDR1 SGHKS, CDR2 YYEKEE (reference sequence). This CDR3 is built from 15 residues. V was cut by 4 bases and J by 0 bases, with 11 bases left in between. Here the CDR3 DNA reads TGTGCCAGCAGCCGGACAGTTTATAGCAATCAGCCCCAGCATTTT. Translation gives CASSRTVYSNQPQHF.

The sample holds one count of this clone. This sequence joins TRBV30 and TRBJ2-3, with a tentative D call TRBD2 (6 bases). The ends were cut back, 3 bases at V and 2 bases at J, with 12 bases in the middle. The CDR3 contains 14 residues. Germline V gene lookup returns CDR1 GTSNPN and CDR2 SVGIG (reference sequence). The CDR3 sequence is CAWRRRGNTDTQYF. As DNA, the CDR3 is TGTGCCTGGAGGCGGCGGGGAAACACAGATACGCAGTATTTT.

The chain joins TRBV10-3 to TRBJ1-3; D is possibly TRBD1 (6 bases). V lost 0 bases and J lost 10, with 16 bases in between. The CDR3 has 15 amino acids. Germline V gene data show CDR1 as ENHRY and CDR2 as SYGVKD. The CDR3 DNA reads TGTGCCATCAGTGAGTCCGAACAGGGCTGGGGAACCATATATTTT. Amino acids: CAISESEQGWGTIYF.

This clone was found a few times. The chain couples TRBV19 to TRBJ1-5; a possible D gene is TRBD1 (5 bases). With 2 bases removed from V and 7 bases from J, the gap between germline ends came to 15 bases. The CDR3 spans 15 residues. Germline assignment: CDR1 LNHDA and CDR2 SQIVND (reference sequence). CDR3: CASSISRGNGQPQHF. The DNA for the CDR3 is TGTGCCAGTAGTATATCTCGGGGGAATGGCCAGCCCCAGCATTTT.

The genes are TRBV10-2 and TRBJ1-1; 7 bases are shared with TRBD1. Germline V gene data show CDR1 as WSHSY and CDR2 as SAAADI. CDR3 length: 14 residues. V lost 1 base, J lost 6 bases, and 5 bases stayed unmatched. The CDR3 sequence is CASSELGQVAEAFF. The CDR3 coding sequence is TGCGCCAGCAGTGAGTTAGGACAGGTGGCTGAAGCTTTCTTT.

This chain's CDR3 is CASSPGDYGYTF. In DNA form, the CDR3 reads TGTGCCAGCAGCCCGGGGGACTATGGCTACACCTTC. This sequence joins TRBV3-1 (or the pseudogene TRBV3-2) and TRBJ1-2, with TRBD1 as a possible D gene (5 bases). Germline V lookup: CDR1 LGHDT, CDR2 YNNKEL (reference sequence). The CDR3 consists of 12 residues. V lost 4 bases to trimming and J lost 3 bases, with 6 bases between them.

This clone occurred a few times. The chain couples TRBV11-2 to TRBJ2-3, with 10 bases aligning to TRBD1. With 4 bases clipped from V and 2 bases from J, the junction kept 9 bases outside the gene matches. This CDR3 has 17 amino acids. Germline assignment: CDR1 SGHAT and CDR2 FQNNGV. The CDR3 protein is CASSSKTGTGVTDTQYF. The CDR3 DNA reads as TGTGCCAGCAGCTCGAAAACCGGGACAGGGGTCACAGATACGCAGTATTTT.

CDR3 sequence (DNA): TGTGCCAGCAGCCCACCCACAGTTTTGGCCACTAATGAAAAACTGTTTTTT. It translates to CASSPPTVLATNEKLFF. The chain employs TRBV5-8 and TRBJ1-4; no reliable D call. V was trimmed by 4 bases and J by 2 bases, leaving 18 bases between them. CDR3 length: 17 residues. Germline V gene data show CDR1 as SGHTS and CDR2 as YDEGEE.

The chain joins TRBV20-1 to TRBJ2-5; D unclear. The V end lost 3 bases, the J end lost 2 bases, and 4 bases lay between the germline ends. CDR1 is DFQATT and CDR2 is SNEGSKA in the germline V gene (reference sequence). CDR3 size: 11 residues. The CDR3 spells CSASPQETQYF. CDR3 bases: TGCAGTGCTAGCCCTCAAGAGACCCAGTACTTC.

The V and J genes are TRBV11-2 and TRBJ2-1; 11 bases are a match to TRBD2. CDR1 is SGHAT, CDR2 FQNNGV, per germline. V was pared by 5 bases and J by 5 bases, with 5 bases of the junction left unmatched. This CDR3 region has 15 residues. This CDR3 is CASSQGTSGNNEQFF. The CDR3 DNA sequence: TGTGCCAGCAGCCAGGGGACTAGCGGAAACAATGAGCAGTTCTTC.